This is a list of T cell receptor beta chains from one sample in a study of CD8+ T cells in alopecia areata. TCRdb keeps only in-frame clones here, not all; method: immunoSEQ multiplex PCR. The table includes 150,000 to 200,000 clones, less than 65% detected once. Sequencing used CD4+ T cells sorted from blood, obtained at week 24, from a patient treated with tofacitinib. These TCRs come from a human donor with alopecia areata. The CDR3 runs from the conserved cysteine through the conserved F or W. D genes are given only for firm matches. A clone size is listed for some rows: how often the clone was seen (once, few, many), or a class if it is expanded.

>TRBJ2-7|TRBV2|NA|few
TGTGCCAGCGACGTGAGCTCCTACGAGCAGTACTTC
CASDVSSYEQYF
>TRBJ2-5|TRBV29-1|NA|NA
TGCAGCGTTGGGGGACGCCAAGAGACCCAGTACTTC
CSVGGRQETQYF
>TRBJ2-7|TRBV7-2|TRBD2|once
TGTGCCAGCAGCCGACTAGCGGGGGGCATAGGGGGCGGCGAGCAGTACTTC
CASSRLAGGIGGGEQYF
>TRBJ1-5|TRBV10-3|NA|few
TGTGCCATCAGTGTGGGGGGGGCCGGACAGCCCCAGCATTTT
CAISVGGAGQPQHF
>TRBJ1-5|TRBV30|TRBD1|NA
TGTGCCTGGAGTGTAGGGGACAGGGGCAATCAGCCCCAGCATTTT
CAWSVGDRGNQPQHF
>TRBJ1-5|TRBV5-1|TRBD1|NA
TGCGCCAGCAGCTTGGGTCCCGGGACAGGCAATCAGCCCCAGCATTTT
CASSLGPGTGNQPQHF
>TRBJ1-5|TRBV6-6|NA|few
TGTGCCAGCAGGGGTTTGGACAATCAGCCCCAGCATTTT
CASRGLDNQPQHF
>TRBJ1-2|TRBV4-3|NA|NA
TGCGCCAGCAGCCAAGGAGCAGGGCAGAGTAACTATGGCTACACCTTC
CASSQGAGQSNYGYTF
>TRBJ2-2|TRBV11-2|NA|NA
TGTGCCAGCAGCCTCCAGGGTTTCACCGGGGAGCTGTTTTTT
CASSLQGFTGELFF
>TRBJ1-6|TRBV27|NA|NA
TGTGCCAGCAGAAGCTCCTATAATTCACCCCTCCACTTT
CASRSSYNSPLHF